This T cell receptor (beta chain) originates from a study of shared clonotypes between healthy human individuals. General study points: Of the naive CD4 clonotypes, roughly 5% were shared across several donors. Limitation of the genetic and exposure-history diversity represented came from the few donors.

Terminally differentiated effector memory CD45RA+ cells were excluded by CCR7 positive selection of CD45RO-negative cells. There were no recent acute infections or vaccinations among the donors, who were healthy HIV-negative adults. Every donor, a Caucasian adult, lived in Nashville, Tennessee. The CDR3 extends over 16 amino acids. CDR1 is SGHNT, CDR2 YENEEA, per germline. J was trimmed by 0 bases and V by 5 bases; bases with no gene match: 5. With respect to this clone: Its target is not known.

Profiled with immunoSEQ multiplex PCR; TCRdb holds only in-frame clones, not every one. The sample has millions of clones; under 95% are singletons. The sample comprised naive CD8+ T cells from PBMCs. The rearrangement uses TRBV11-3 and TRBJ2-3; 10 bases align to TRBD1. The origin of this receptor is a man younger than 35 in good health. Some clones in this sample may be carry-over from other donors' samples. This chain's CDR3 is CASSPRQGASTDTQYF. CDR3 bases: TGTGCCAGCAGCCCAAGACAGGGGGCGAGCACAGATACGCAGTATTTT.